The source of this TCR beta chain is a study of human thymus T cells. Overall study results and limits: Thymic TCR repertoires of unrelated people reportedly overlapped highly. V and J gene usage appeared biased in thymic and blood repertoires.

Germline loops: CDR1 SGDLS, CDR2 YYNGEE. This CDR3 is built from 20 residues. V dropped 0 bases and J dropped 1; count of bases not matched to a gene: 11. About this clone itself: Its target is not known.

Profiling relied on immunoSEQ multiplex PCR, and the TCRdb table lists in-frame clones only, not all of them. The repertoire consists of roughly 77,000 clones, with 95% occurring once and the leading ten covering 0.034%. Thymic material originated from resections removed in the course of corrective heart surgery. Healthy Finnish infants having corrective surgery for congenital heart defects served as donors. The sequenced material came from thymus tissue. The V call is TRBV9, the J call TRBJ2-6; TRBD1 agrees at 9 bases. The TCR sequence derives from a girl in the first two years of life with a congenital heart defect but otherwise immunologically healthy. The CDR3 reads CASSVVPGQGSRSGANVLTF. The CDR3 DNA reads TGTGCCAGCAGCGTAGTGCCGGGACAGGGTTCTAGGTCTGGGGCCAACGTCCTGACTTTC.